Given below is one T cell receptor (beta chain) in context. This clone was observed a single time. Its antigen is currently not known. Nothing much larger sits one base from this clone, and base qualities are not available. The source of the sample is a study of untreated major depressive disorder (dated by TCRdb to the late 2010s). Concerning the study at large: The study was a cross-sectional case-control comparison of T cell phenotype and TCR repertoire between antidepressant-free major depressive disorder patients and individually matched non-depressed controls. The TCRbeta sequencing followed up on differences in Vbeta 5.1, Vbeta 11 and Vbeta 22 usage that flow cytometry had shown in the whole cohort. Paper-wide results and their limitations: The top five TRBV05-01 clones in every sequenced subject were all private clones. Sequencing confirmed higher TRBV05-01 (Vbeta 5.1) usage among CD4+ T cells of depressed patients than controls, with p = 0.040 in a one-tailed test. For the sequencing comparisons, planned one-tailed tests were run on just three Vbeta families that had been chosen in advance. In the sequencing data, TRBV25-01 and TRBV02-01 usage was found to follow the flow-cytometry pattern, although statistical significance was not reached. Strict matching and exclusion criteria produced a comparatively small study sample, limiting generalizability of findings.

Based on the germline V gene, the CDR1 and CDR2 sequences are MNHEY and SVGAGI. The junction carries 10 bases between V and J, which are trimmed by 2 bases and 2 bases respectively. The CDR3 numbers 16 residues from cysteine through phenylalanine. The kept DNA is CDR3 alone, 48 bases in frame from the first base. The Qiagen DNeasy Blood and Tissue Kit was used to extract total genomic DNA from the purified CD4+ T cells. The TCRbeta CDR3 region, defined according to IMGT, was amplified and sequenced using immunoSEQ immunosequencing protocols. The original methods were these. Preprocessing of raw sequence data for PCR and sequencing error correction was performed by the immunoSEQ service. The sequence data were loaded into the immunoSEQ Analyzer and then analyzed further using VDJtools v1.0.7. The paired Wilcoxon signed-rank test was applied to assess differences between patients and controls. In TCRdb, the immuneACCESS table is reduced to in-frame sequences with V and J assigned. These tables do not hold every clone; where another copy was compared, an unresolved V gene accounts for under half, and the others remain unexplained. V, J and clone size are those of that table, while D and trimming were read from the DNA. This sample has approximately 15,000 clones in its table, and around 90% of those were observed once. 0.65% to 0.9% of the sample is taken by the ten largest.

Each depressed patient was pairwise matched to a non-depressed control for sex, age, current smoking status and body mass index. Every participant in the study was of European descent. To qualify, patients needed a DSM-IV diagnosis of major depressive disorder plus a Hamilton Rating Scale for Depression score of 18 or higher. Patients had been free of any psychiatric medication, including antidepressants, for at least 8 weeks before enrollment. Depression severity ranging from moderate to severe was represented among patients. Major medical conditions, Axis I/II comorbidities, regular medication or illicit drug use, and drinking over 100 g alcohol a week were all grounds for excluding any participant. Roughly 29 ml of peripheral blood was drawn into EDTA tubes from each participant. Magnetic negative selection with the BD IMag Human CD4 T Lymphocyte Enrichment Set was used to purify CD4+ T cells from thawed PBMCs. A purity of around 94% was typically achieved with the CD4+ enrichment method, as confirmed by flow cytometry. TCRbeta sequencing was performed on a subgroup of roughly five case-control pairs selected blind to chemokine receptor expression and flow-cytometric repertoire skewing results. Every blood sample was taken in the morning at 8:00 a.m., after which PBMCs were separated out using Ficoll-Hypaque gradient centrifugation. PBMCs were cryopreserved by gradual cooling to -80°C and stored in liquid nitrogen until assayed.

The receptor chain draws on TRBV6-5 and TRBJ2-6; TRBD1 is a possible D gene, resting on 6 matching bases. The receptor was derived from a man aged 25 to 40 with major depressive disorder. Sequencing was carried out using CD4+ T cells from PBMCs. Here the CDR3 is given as CASSYVGQTGANVLTF. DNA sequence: TGTGCCAGCAGTTACGTTGGACAGACTGGGGCCAACGTCCTGACTTTC.